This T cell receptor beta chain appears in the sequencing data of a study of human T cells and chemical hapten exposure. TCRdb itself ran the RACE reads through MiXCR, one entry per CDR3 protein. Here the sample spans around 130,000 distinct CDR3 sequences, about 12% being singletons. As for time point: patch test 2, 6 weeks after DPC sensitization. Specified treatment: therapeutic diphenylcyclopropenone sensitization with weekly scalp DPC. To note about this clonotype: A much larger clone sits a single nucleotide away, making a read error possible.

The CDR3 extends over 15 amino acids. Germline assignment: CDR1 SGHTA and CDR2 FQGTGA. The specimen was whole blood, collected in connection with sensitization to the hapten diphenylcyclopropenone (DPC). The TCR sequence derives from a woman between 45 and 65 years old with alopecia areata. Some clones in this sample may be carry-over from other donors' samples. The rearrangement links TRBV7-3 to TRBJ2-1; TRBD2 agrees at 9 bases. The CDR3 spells CVSSFSGSSYNEQFF. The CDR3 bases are TGTGTCAGCAGCTTTAGCGGGAGCTCCTACAATGAGCAGTTCTTC.